A single sample gave rise to the 11 T cell receptor beta chains below, sequenced in a study of T cells in Graves' hyperthyroidism and ophthalmopathy. Researchers took RNA transcripts and amplified the TCR beta CDR3 regions from them. First-round RT-PCR with HTBI primers amplified the TCR CDR3 region. MiXCR, applied by TCRdb to the multiplex PCR reads, yields one record per CDR3 protein. The sample contains about 410,000 distinct CDR3 sequences, approximately 14% of which appear only once. The sequencing input was blood. The receptors were sampled from a woman in her thirties with Graves' ophthalmopathy.

This clonotype came up many times. The rearrangement links TRBV28 to TRBJ2-5; D is possibly TRBD1 (5 bases). Trimming cost V 5 bases and J 1 base, with 11 bases left between them. The CDR3 spans 14 residues. CDR1 and CDR2 from the germline V gene are MDHEN and SYDVKM. Here the CDR3 reads CASSAREVQETQYF. The CDR3 region has the DNA TGTGCCAGCAGTGCCAGGGAAGTCCAAGAGACCCAGTACTTC.

At least ten counts were recorded for this clonotype. The J gene is TRBJ1-4, the V gene TRBV30, with D perhaps TRBD1 (5 bases). Germline values: CDR1 GTSNPN, CDR2 SVGIG (reference sequence). The CDR3 sequence is 13 residues long. Deletions cut 1 base from V and 7 bases from J, with 10 bases between. For the CDR3, the DNA is TGTGCCTGGAGTGCAGGGAGTAGTGAAAAACTGTTTTTT. It encodes CAWSAGSSEKLFF.

This chain joins TRBV28 and TRBJ2-7; tentatively, D is TRBD1 (6 bases). The CDR3 totals 13 residues. Germline CDR1 is MDHEN and CDR2 is SYDVKM. Between the trimmed V and J ends, which lost 5 bases and 6 bases, there was a span of 14 bases. CDR3 amino acids: CASSKGTSSEQYF. Here the CDR3 DNA reads TGTGCCAGCAGTAAGGGGACATCTTCCGAGCAGTACTTC.

In this sample, this clonotype turned up many times. V gene TRBV7-2 combines with J gene TRBJ2-7, with D perhaps matching TRBD1 (6 bases). Germline CDR1 and CDR2: SGHTA and FQGNSA. The length of the CDR3 is 14 residues. V was trimmed by 2 bases and J by 3 bases, leaving 11 bases between them. This chain's CDR3 is CASSLSIGGYEQYF. As DNA, the CDR3 is TGTGCCAGCAGCTTATCTATAGGGGGCTACGAGCAGTACTTC.

Only a few counts were recorded for this clonotype. The chain combines TRBV9 with TRBJ1-2, with D tentatively TRBD1 (6 bases). Per germline, CDR1 SGDLS and CDR2 YYNGEE. The V and J ends lost 4 bases and 4 bases respectively, with 14 bases between them. The CDR3 totals 14 residues. The CDR3 region is CASSSPPDSYGYTF. The DNA for the CDR3 is TGTGCCAGCAGCTCCCCTCCGGACAGCTATGGCTACACCTTC.

Ten or more counts support this clonotype. V usage is TRBV30 and J usage is TRBJ2-7; 7 bases align to TRBD1. Trimming at V came to 6 bases and at J to 1 base, leaving 6 bases not matched to a gene. CDR1 is GTSNPN and CDR2 is SVGIG in the germline V gene (reference sequence). The CDR3 is made up of 13 amino acids. The CDR3 bases are TGTGCCTGTAACAGGGGCTCATCCTACGAGCAGTACTTC. Translating gives CACNRGSSYEQYF.

Turning to this clonotype: This sequence may be a read error, since a much larger clone differs from it by one base. The gene calls are TRBV6-1 and TRBJ1-5; TRBD1 aligns across 7 bases. The CDR3 consists of 13 residues. CDR1 MNHNS and CDR2 SASEGT come from the germline V gene. CDR3 sequence reads: CASSRQGNQPRHF. The CDR3 coding sequence is TGTGCCAGCAGTCGACAGGGCAATCAGCCCCGGCATTTT.

This clonotype was observed at least ten times. The chain carries TRBV28 and TRBJ2-3; TRBD1 matches at 9 bases. The germline V gene has CDR1 MDHEN and CDR2 SYDVKM. Trimming at V came to 7 bases and at J to 0 bases, leaving 14 bases not matched to a gene. The CDR3 runs to 18 residues. In DNA form, the CDR3 reads TGTGCCAGCACTTATCCGGGACAGGGATCCCCTAGCACAGATACGCAGTATTTT. It codes for CASTYPGQGSPSTDTQYF. Complete variable domain (other parts from reference TRBV28 and TRBJ2-3): DVKVTQSSRYLVKRTGEKVFLECVQDMDHENMFWYRQDPGLGLRLIYFSYDVKMKEKGDIPEGYSVSREKKERFSLILESASTNQTSMYLCASTYPGQGSPSTDTQYFGPGTRLTVL.

The CDR3 loop is CSARTEFEAFF. Written as DNA, the CDR3 is TGCAGTGCAAGGACAGAGTTTGAAGCTTTCTTT. The chain recombines TRBV20-1 with TRBJ1-1; D perhaps matches TRBD1 (6 bases). This CDR3 spans 11 amino acids. Germline CDR1 DFQATT, CDR2 SNEGSKA (reference sequence). V was clipped by 6 bases and J by 7 bases, with 12 bases between them.

The sample holds many counts of this clonotype. The V and J genes are TRBV28 and TRBJ1-4; D not resolved. The CDR3 loop spans 14 amino acids. Trimming removed 4 bases from V and 5 bases from J, with 11 bases in between. CDR1 is MDHEN and CDR2 is SYDVKM in the germline V gene. This CDR3 is CASSSSQLNEKLFF. The CDR3 coding sequence is TGTGCCAGCAGTTCGAGTCAGTTAAATGAAAAACTGTTTTTT.

This clonotype showed up just once. Sequence at one end of the junction differs from germline and may be a read error. V gene TRBV9 combines with J gene TRBJ2-7, with 11 nucleotides matching TRBD1. Germline CDR1 SGDLS, CDR2 YYNGEE. This CDR3 has 15 amino acids. CDR3 sequence: CTSSPTGTGGYEQYF. CDR3 coding DNA: TGTACCAGCAGCCCGACCGGGACAGGGGGCTACGAGCAGTACTTC.